This T cell receptor (beta chain) was observed in a study of CD39 and CD103 CD8 tumor-infiltrating T cells. Study observations and caveats: Compared with DN, SP and blood memory CD8, DP TILs appeared more oligoclonal.

Sequenced by immunoSEQ multiplex PCR; TCRdb stores in-frame clones only, minus some. Among around 7,700 clones listed, approximately 66% were seen once. Notes on this clone: Its antigen is unidentified.

Patients were not receiving therapy at sample collection. Negative selection enriched T cells; tumor-infiltrating lymphocyte samples also used EpCAM beads. CCR7 was ignored; memory CD8 cells were sorted as CD8+CD4-CD45RA-. V lost 5 bases and J lost 1, with 20 bases in between. The CDR3 is 17 residues long. The V gene's germline CDR1 is LNHNV and CDR2 YYDKDF (reference sequence). The source is a human donor with head and neck squamous cell carcinoma. Specimen: CD8+ T cells sorted from blood. Subset here: total memory CD8 T cells (CD45RA-CCR7+/-) from blood or uninvolved lymph node. V usage is TRBV15 and J usage is TRBJ1-2, with D perhaps matching TRBD1 (5 bases). CDR3 protein: CATSPRDGSKDNYGYTF. The CDR3 DNA reads as TGTGCCACCAGCCCACGGGACGGAAGTAAAGATAACTATGGCTACACCTTC.